Each of the 30 T cell receptor beta chains below was sequenced from the same sample in a study of shared clonotypes between healthy human individuals. The repertoire was sequenced with immunoSEQ multiplex PCR; TCRdb's copy has only in-frame clones and lacks some. The table has approximately 940,000 clones, approximately 80% seen once. Specimen: memory CD4+ T cells sorted from blood. Subset noted: CD45RA-negative fraction. Receptor source: a man aged 18-30 years in good health.

This chain connects TRBV6-1 to TRBJ1-6, with 12 bases that match TRBD1. The CDR3 is 16 amino acids. From germline, CDR1 is MNHNS and CDR2 SASEGT. Trimming removed 1 base from V and 8 bases from J; junction bases left unmatched: 3. The CDR3, as DNA: TGTGCCAGCAGTGAAGAGGGGACAGGGGGCTATTCACCCCTCCACTTT. Its translation: CASSEEGTGGYSPLHF.

The J gene is TRBJ1-4, the V gene TRBV28; a weak D match, TRBD1 (5 bases). In germline, CDR1 is MDHEN, CDR2 SYDVKM. V lost 2 bases and J 16 bases, leaving 14 bases between the germline ends. CDR3 length equals 12 residues. This chain's CDR3 is CASSLNVGTQFF. The CDR3, as DNA: TGTGCCAGCAGTTTAAATGTCGGGACGCAGTTTTTT. Together with reference TRBV28 and TRBJ1-4, the CDR3 gives the full variable domain: DVKVTQSSRYLVKRTGEKVFLECVQDMDHENMFWYRQDPGLGLRLIYFSYDVKMKEKGDIPEGYSVSREKKERFSLILESASTNQTSMYLCASSLNVGTQFFGSGTQLSVL.

The gene calls are TRBV2 and TRBJ2-1, with TRBD1 as a possible D gene (7 bases). Germline V gene lookup returns CDR1 SNHLY and CDR2 FYNNEI. V gave up 7 bases and J gave up 3 bases, with 13 bases separating them. This CDR3 contains 14 residues. Here the CDR3 DNA reads TGTGCCAGCAATCGACAGGGACTCTACAATGAGCAGTTCTTC. It is translated as CASNRQGLYNEQFF.

The chain uses TRBV11-2 and TRBJ1-2; maybe TRBD1 (5 bases). This CDR3 is built from 13 residues. CDR1 is SGHAT and CDR2 is FQNNGV in the germline V gene. V was clipped by 5 bases and J by 7 bases, with 14 bases between them. CDR3: CASSLQGQGGYTF. For the CDR3, the DNA is TGTGCCAGCAGCCTGCAGGGCCAGGGTGGCTACACCTTC.

This chain joins TRBV9 and TRBJ2-7; D not resolved. CDR3 length: 14 residues. Germline CDR1 SGDLS, CDR2 YYNGEE. Trimming took 4 bases from V and 3 from J, leaving 14 bases between them. CDR3 protein: CASSTRLSDYEQYF. The CDR3, as DNA: TGTGCCAGCAGCACCCGCCTTTCCGACTACGAGCAGTACTTC.

This sequence joins TRBV28 and TRBJ2-2, with TRBD2 matching 16 bases. This CDR3 has 16 amino acids. J was trimmed by 3 bases and V by 5 bases; bases with no gene match: 0. Germline loops: CDR1 MDHEN, CDR2 SYDVKM. CDR3 nucleotide sequence: TGTGCCAGCAGTGGGACTAGCGGGGGGGACACCGGGGAGCTGTTTTTT. Residues: CASSGTSGGDTGELFF.

The chain employs TRBV6-1 and TRBJ1-6; D perhaps matches TRBD1 (6 bases). The CDR3 has 14 amino acids. Trimming took 6 bases from V and 1 from J, leaving 7 bases between them. Germline values: CDR1 MNHNS, CDR2 SASEGT. The CDR3: CASSTGSYNSPLHF. CDR3 DNA sequence: TGTGCCAGCAGCACAGGGTCCTATAATTCACCCCTCCACTTT.

This sequence joins TRBV5-6 and TRBJ2-5; D call uncertain. The germline V gene has CDR1 SGHDT and CDR2 YYEEEE. This CDR3 has 13 residues. Between the trimmed V and J ends, which lost 4 bases and 5 bases, there was a span of 12 bases. CDR3 residues: CASSPDSGETQYF. The DNA for the CDR3 is TGTGCCAGCAGCCCTGACTCCGGGGAGACCCAGTACTTC.

This sequence joins TRBV6-4 and TRBJ2-6; 9 bases agree with TRBD1. CDR1 is MRHNA, CDR2 SNTAGT, per germline. V lost 6 bases, J lost 3 bases, and 6 bases stayed unmatched. This CDR3 comprises 16 residues. The CDR3 nucleotides read TGTGCCAGCAGAGGACAGGGGCAGGGTGGGGCCAACGTCCTGACTTTC. As protein: CASRGQGQGGANVLTF.

V is TRBV4-2 and J is TRBJ2-5, with a tentative D call TRBD2 (5 bases). In germline, CDR1 is LGHNA, CDR2 YNFKEQ. Trimming cost V 0 bases and J 4 bases, with 6 bases left between them. The length of the CDR3 is 13 residues. The CDR3 region is CASSQDRGETQYF. The CDR3 nucleotides read TGTGCCAGCAGCCAAGATCGGGGAGAGACCCAGTACTTC.

The CDR3 DNA reads TGTGCCACCAGCAGAGATGGGTCGTTAGGGGCAAGTGAAAAACTGTTTTTT. This gives the protein CATSRDGSLGASEKLFF. This chain joins TRBV15 and TRBJ1-4; TRBD1 is a possible D gene (5 bases). Trimming shortened V by 0 bases and J by 7 bases, and 18 bases separated the two germline ends. The germline V gene encodes CDR1 LNHNV and CDR2 YYDKDF (reference sequence). The CDR3 sequence is 17 residues long.

The V gene is TRBV6-5, the J gene TRBJ1-1; 8 bases match TRBD1. This CDR3 region has 12 residues. Unmatched junction bases numbered 5, after V lost 4 bases and J lost 10 bases. From germline, CDR1 is MNHEY and CDR2 SVGAGI. The CDR3 loop reads CASSSQGAGAFF. CDR3 sequence (DNA): TGTGCCAGCAGTTCTCAGGGGGCGGGAGCTTTCTTT.

V usage is TRBV5-6 and J usage is TRBJ1-2, with 7 bases that match TRBD1. CDR1 SGHDT and CDR2 YYEEEE come from the germline V gene. With 4 bases clipped from V and 5 bases from J, the junction kept 11 bases outside the gene matches. The CDR3 is made up of 15 amino acids. This chain's CDR3 is CASSPDRFSGYGYTF. CDR3 bases: TGTGCCAGCAGCCCGGACAGGTTTTCCGGGTATGGCTACACCTTC.

The rearrangement uses TRBV6-6 and TRBJ1-1; D unresolved. The CDR3 loop spans 15 amino acids. The germline CDR1 and CDR2 sequences are MNHNY and SVGAGI (reference sequence). V was cut by 4 bases and J by 7 bases, with 19 bases left in between. The CDR3 DNA follows: TGTGCCAGCAGTTTACCTGGGGAGGGAAAAATTGAAGCTTTCTTT. This gives the protein CASSLPGEGKIEAFF.

Notes on this clone: Other DNA variants within this sample encode the same CDR3. The chain couples TRBV7-9 to TRBJ1-1, with D possibly matching TRBD1 (5 bases). Germline V lookup: CDR1 SEHNR, CDR2 FQNEAQ (reference sequence). There are 14 residues in the CDR3. V gave up 3 bases and J gave up 3 bases, with 11 bases separating them. The CDR3 nucleotides are TGTGCCAGCAGCTTGGGGCAGGGATACACTGAAGCTTTCTTT. Translated: CASSLGQGYTEAFF. Based on the CDR3 plus reference TRBV7-9 and TRBJ1-1, the full variable domain is DTGVSQNPRHKITKRGQNVTFRCDPISEHNRLYWYRQTLGQGPEFLTYFQNEAQLEKSRLLSDRFSAERPKGSFSTLEIQRTEQGDSAMYLCASSLGQGYTEAFFGQGTRLTVV.

This clone showed up just once. The chain combines TRBV2 with TRBJ2-2; 7 nucleotides match TRBD2. The germline CDR1 and CDR2 sequences are SNHLY and FYNNEI. The CDR3 has 14 amino acids. With 8 bases clipped from V and 5 bases from J, the junction kept 8 bases outside the gene matches. The CDR3, as DNA: TGTGCCAGCGGGACCGGGAGGAGAACCGGGGAGCTGTTTTTT. Translating gives CASGTGRRTGELFF. Filled out from reference TRBV2 and TRBJ2-2, the complete variable domain reads EPEVTQTPSHQVTQMGQEVILRCVPISNHLYFYWYRQILGQKVEFLVSFYNNEISEKSEIFDDQFSVERPDGSNFTLKIRSTKLEDSAMYFCASGTGRRTGELFFGEGSRLTVL.

The rearrangement uses TRBV19 and TRBJ2-4; 8 bases fit TRBD1. This CDR3 spans 12 amino acids. Losses at the gene ends were 5 bases for V and 6 bases for J; bases not matched to a gene: 0. From germline, CDR1 is LNHDA and CDR2 SQIVND (reference sequence). CDR3: CASSDRGNIQYF. The CDR3 DNA is TGTGCCAGTAGTGACAGGGGAAACATTCAGTACTTC.

V usage is TRBV30 and J usage is TRBJ1-2; TRBD1 aligns across 7 bases. CDR1 GTSNPN and CDR2 SVGIG come from the germline V gene (reference sequence). The CDR3 loop spans 16 amino acids. V trimming: 2 bases; J trimming: 8 bases; junction bases outside the gene matches: 17. CDR3 bases: TGTGCCTGGAGTTGGGCAGGGGGAATCCGGACTTGGGGCTACACCTTC. It translates to CAWSWAGGIRTWGYTF.

CDR3 DNA: TGTGCCAGCAGTGAAGCGCTTCGTGAAAAACTGTTTTTT. It is translated as CASSEALREKLFF. V usage is TRBV2 and J usage is TRBJ1-4; D not certain. Germline assignment: CDR1 SNHLY and CDR2 FYNNEI. This CDR3 has 13 amino acids. V was clipped by 0 bases and J by 7 bases, with 6 bases between them.

The chain employs TRBV28 and TRBJ2-2, with TRBD1 matching 7 bases. V was clipped by 5 bases and J by 5 bases; unmatched bases: 14. The germline V gene has CDR1 MDHEN and CDR2 SYDVKM. The length of the CDR3 is 17 residues. The CDR3 loop reads CASSGFDRAQLTGELFF. CDR3 DNA sequence: TGTGCCAGCAGTGGCTTTGACAGGGCGCAACTAACCGGGGAGCTGTTTTTT.

The V and J genes are TRBV6-5 and TRBJ1-2; possibly TRBD1 for D (6 bases). Germline CDR1 and CDR2: MNHEY and SVGAGI. The CDR3 covers 14 residues. Trimming removed 5 bases from V and 0 bases from J, with 10 bases in between. This CDR3 is CASSEDRSNYGYTF. CDR3 sequence (DNA): TGTGCCAGCAGTGAAGACAGGTCTAACTATGGCTACACCTTC.

The chain couples TRBV18 to TRBJ2-7; the D is unclear. The germline V and J ends were trimmed by 0 bases and 2 bases, with 5 bases remaining between them. CDR3 length: 13 amino acids. The germline CDR1 and CDR2 sequences are KGHSH and LQKENI. CDR3 sequence reads: CASSPPMTYEQYF. DNA for the CDR3: TGTGCCAGCTCACCACCAATGACCTACGAGCAGTACTTC.

The chain couples TRBV6-4 to TRBJ2-4; 7 bases match TRBD1. J lost 4 bases, V lost 6 bases, and 15 bases had no gene match. In germline, CDR1 is MRHNA, CDR2 SNTAGT. The CDR3 has 17 residues. The CDR3 reads CASRRRDSINPKNIQYF. The DNA of the CDR3 is TGTGCCAGCAGACGCCGGGACAGCATCAATCCTAAAAACATTCAGTACTTC.

The rearrangement joins TRBV4-3 to TRBJ2-2, with TRBD2 matching 7 bases. The CDR3 is 17 amino acids. The ends lost 2 bases at V and 7 bases at J; junction bases unmatched: 13. Germline CDR1 LGHNA, CDR2 YSLEER. The CDR3 nucleotides read TGCGCCAGCAGCCAAATAAGGGCGGGAGCCGGTGGCGGGGAGCTGTTTTTT. Protein sequence: CASSQIRAGAGGGELFF.

The chain carries TRBV6-1 and TRBJ2-7; 8 nucleotides agree with TRBD2. The length of the CDR3 is 15 residues. Germline loops: CDR1 MNHNS, CDR2 SASEGT. Unmatched junction bases numbered 11, after V lost 5 bases and J lost 5 bases. The CDR3 DNA reads as TGTGCCAGCAGTCTCACTAGCGGTGGTTTCCACGAGCAGTACTTC. It specifies CASSLTSGGFHEQYF.

The table lists this clone with many counts. V usage is TRBV19 and J usage is TRBJ1-6; no clear D gene. This CDR3 has 14 residues. Germline V gives CDR1 LNHDA, CDR2 SQIVND (reference sequence). V was shortened by 5 bases and J by 7 bases, with 12 bases between the two germline ends. CDR3 protein: CASSPSGQNSPLHF. CDR3 coding DNA: TGTGCCAGTAGTCCGTCGGGTCAAAATTCACCCCTCCACTTT.

The chain combines TRBV7-8 with TRBJ1-2; possible D gene TRBD1, 6 bases. This CDR3 is built from 14 residues. V shed 1 base and J shed 4 bases, with 10 bases lying between them. Germline V gene sequence: CDR1 SGHVS, CDR2 FQNEAQ. The CDR3 reads CASSLDRQAYGYTF. Written as DNA, the CDR3 is TGTGCCAGCAGCTTAGATCGACAGGCCTATGGCTACACCTTC.

The CDR3 bases are TGTGCCAGCAGCCTACAGGGGTCAGGGTACAATGAGCAGTTCTTC. Its translation: CASSLQGSGYNEQFF. The chain employs TRBV9 and TRBJ2-1; 7 bases map to TRBD1. This CDR3 has 15 residues. V lost 4 bases and J lost 4; bases outside the gene matches: 8. CDR1 and CDR2 (germline): SGDLS, YYNGEE.

The chain couples TRBV5-1 to TRBJ2-7, with D maybe TRBD1 (5 bases). The CDR3 consists of 15 residues. The germline V and J ends were trimmed by 1 base and 5 bases, with 16 bases remaining between them. The germline V gene encodes CDR1 SGHRS and CDR2 YFSETQ. The CDR3 DNA is TGCGCCAGCAGCTTGACAGATGGCAGGGTGCACGAGCAGTACTTC. It encodes CASSLTDGRVHEQYF.

J is TRBJ2-6 and V is TRBV5-1; D unresolved. Germline loops: CDR1 SGHRS, CDR2 YFSETQ. Trimming took 1 base from V and 0 from J, leaving 5 bases between them. The length of the CDR3 is 15 residues. The CDR3 bases are TGCGCCAGCAGCTTGCCCGGCTCTGGGGCCAACGTCCTGACTTTC. This sequence encodes CASSLPGSGANVLTF.